Presented here are 6 T cell receptor beta chains from one specimen sequenced in a study of identical twins. TCRdb passed the 5' RACE reads through MiXCR, listing each CDR3 protein once. The data hold approximately 220,000 distinct CDR3 sequences, with 7% to 8.5% observed a single time. Another study also made use of these data, one on yellow fever vaccine responses in identical twins.

Sample: CD8+ T cells sorted from blood. These TCRs come from a young woman in good health.

Only a few counts were recorded for this clonotype. V and J are TRBV20-1 and TRBJ2-5, with 7 bases lining up with TRBD2. Germline V gene sequence: CDR1 DFQATT, CDR2 SNEGSKA (reference sequence). This CDR3 region has 16 residues. The V gene end was trimmed by 3 bases and the J gene end by 5 bases; junction bases not matched to a gene: 15. The CDR3 coding sequence is TGCAGTGCTAGGGGCTCGGGACTACCGGGGGTGGAGACCCAGTACTTC. Translation: CSARGSGLPGVETQYF.

In this sample, this clonotype turned up many times. The V call is TRBV7-2, the J call TRBJ2-1, with D tentatively TRBD2 (5 bases). V lost 3 bases and J lost 0, with 15 bases in between. The CDR3 extends over 17 amino acids. The germline V gene encodes CDR1 SGHTA and CDR2 FQGNSA. CDR3 in DNA: TGTGCCAGCAGCTTGAAAAGGAGCGGCACCTCCTACAATGAGCAGTTCTTC. The encoded protein is CASSLKRSGTSYNEQFF. Full variable domain (remainder filled in from reference TRBV7-2 and TRBJ2-1): GAGVSQSPSNKVTEKGKDVELRCDPISGHTALYWYRQSLGQGLEFLIYFQGNSAPDKSGLPSDRFSAERTGGSVSTLTIQRTQQEDSAVYLCASSLKRSGTSYNEQFFGPGTRLTVL.

This clonotype was seen a handful of times. V gene TRBV7-3 combines with J gene TRBJ2-1; 9 bases line up with TRBD1. CDR3 size: 16 residues. From germline, CDR1 is SGHTA and CDR2 FQGTGA. The V segment lost 5 bases and the J segment 7 bases; nucleotides outside the gene matches: 12. The CDR3, as DNA: TGTGCCAGCAGCCTCCAAGGACAGGGGTGGCCGAATGAGCAGTTCTTC. Residues: CASSLQGQGWPNEQFF.

This clonotype has ten or more counts. The gene calls are TRBV20-1 and TRBJ1-2; D remains ambiguous. The CDR3 covers 15 residues. Trimming shortened V by 1 base and J by 4 bases, and 16 bases separated the two germline ends. Germline CDR1 reads DFQATT; CDR2 reads SNEGSKA (reference sequence). This CDR3 reads CSARAPDGEVYGYTF. Written as DNA, the CDR3 is TGCAGTGCTAGAGCCCCAGACGGAGAAGTCTATGGCTACACCTTC.

This clonotype turned up a few times. This chain uses TRBV28 with TRBJ2-7, with D hard to call. This CDR3 comprises 15 residues. The V end lost 3 bases, the J end lost 4 bases, and 16 bases lay between the germline ends. Germline CDR1 MDHEN, CDR2 SYDVKM. The CDR3 loop is CASSLDGPLGYEQYV. The CDR3 nucleotides are TGTGCCAGCAGTTTGGACGGACCCTTGGGTTACGAGCAGTACGTC.

This clonotype came up many times. This chain connects TRBV7-9 to TRBJ2-1; 10 nucleotides match TRBD1. The CDR3 has 16 amino acids. The trim removed 3 bases at V and 5 bases at J, leaving 7 bases unmatched. CDR1 and CDR2 (germline): SEHNR, FQNEAQ (reference sequence). The CDR3 nucleotides read TGTGCCAGCAGCTTCCCCGACAGGGGGCCGAACAATGAGCAGTTCTTC. Protein product: CASSFPDRGPNNEQFF.